This T cell receptor (beta chain) came from a study of cytomegalovirus exposure and HLA in healthy donors. Looking at the study overall: Researchers previously reported finding roughly 120 million unique TCR beta sequences from about 200 million T cells. Whole-study results and caveats: Investigators reported approximately 170 TCR beta chains as tied to cytomegalovirus. Several of the most significant clusters appeared linked to common viral pathogens, based on a later analysis.

V shed 2 bases, J shed 4 bases, and the junction held 3 bases outside the gene matches. Germline CDR1 is MNHNY and CDR2 is SVGAGI (reference sequence). The CDR3 totals 14 residues. The PCR contained 60 Vbeta and 13 Jbeta primers. Assay used: immunoSEQ multiplex PCR; TCRdb lists only in-frame clones, some missing. The data show about 180,000 clones, almost 85% seen once. Note on this clone: No antigen is known for it.

Sequenced material: PBMCs. This chain joins TRBV6-6 and TRBJ2-7, with 9 bases lining up with TRBD2. The clonotype comes from a boy aged 2 to 9 in good health and CMV-seronegative. CDR3 sequence (DNA): TGTGCCAGCAGTTACCCTAGCGGGATGTACGAGCAGTACTTC. This gives the protein CASSYPSGMYEQYF.